Following are 18 T cell receptor beta chains from one sample sequenced in a study of identical twins. TCRdb reprocessed the 5' RACE reads via MiXCR and lists one record per CDR3 protein. Altogether about 920,000 distinct CDR3 sequences are present, more than 9% being singletons, with the ten largest covering around 1.5%. The sample was also reused in another study, on yellow fever vaccine responses in identical twins.

Sequenced input: PBMCs. The source of these receptors is a woman aged 18-30 years in good health.

This clonotype has only a few counts. The V and J genes are TRBV6-4 and TRBJ2-7, with D perhaps TRBD1 (7 bases). The V gene lost 0 bases and the J gene lost 3 bases, with 9 bases spanning the gap. This CDR3 spans 14 amino acids. Per the germline V gene, CDR1 is MRHNA and CDR2 is SNTAGT. The CDR3 DNA reads TGTGCCAGCAGTGACTCCAGGGGGGTCTACGAGCAGTACGTC. It is translated as CASSDSRGVYEQYV.

This clonotype came up a few times. The V and J genes are TRBV3-1 and TRBJ1-4; D call uncertain. The germline gives CDR1 LGHDT, CDR2 YNNKEL (reference sequence). CDR3 length equals 17 residues. Between the trimmed V and J ends, which lost 2 bases and 8 bases, there was a span of 21 bases. The CDR3 sequence: CASSQSALWAAGEKLFF. The CDR3 DNA reads TGTGCCAGCAGCCAAAGTGCCTTGTGGGCCGCGGGAGAAAAACTGTTTTTT.

This clonotype has a count of ten or more. In DNA form, the CDR3 reads TGTGCCAGCAGCGCCCCTCACGAACAAGAGACCCAGTACTTC. This translates into CASSAPHEQETQYF. This sequence joins TRBV9 and TRBJ2-5; no firm D call. The V end was cut by 3 bases, the J end by 2 bases, with 11 bases between. The CDR3 is 14 residues long. CDR1 is SGDLS, CDR2 YYNGEE, per germline.

V gene TRBV29-1 combines with J gene TRBJ2-1; TRBD2 matches at 11 bases. After removal of 4 bases from V and 10 bases from J, the junction contained 15 bases not matched to a gene. The CDR3 runs to 16 residues. The germline V gene encodes CDR1 SQVTM and CDR2 ANQGSEA. Here the CDR3 reads CSVVSLTSGRDSEQFF. As DNA, the CDR3 is TGCAGCGTTGTCTCGCTCACTAGCGGGAGAGACAGCGAGCAGTTCTTC.

This clonotype showed up just a few times. The chain employs TRBV5-1 and TRBJ2-1; the D call may be TRBD1 or TRBD2 (5 bases each). Germline lookup yields CDR1 SGHRS and CDR2 YFSETQ. CDR3 length: 14 residues. Trimming cost V 5 bases and J 12 bases, with 21 bases left between them. CDR3 loop: CASSPRDHFFGQFF. DNA of the CDR3: TGCGCCAGCAGTCCTAGGGACCATTTTTTTGGGCAGTTCTTC.

This clonotype was counted a few times. J is TRBJ2-7 and V is TRBV7-2; no firm D call. Germline CDR1 SGHTA, CDR2 FQGNSA. The CDR3 runs to 15 residues. Trimming shortened V by 0 bases and J by 2 bases, and 11 bases separated the two germline ends. CDR3 DNA sequence: TGTGCCAGCAGCTTAGCGCCGTCAAAAGCCTACGAGCAGTACGTC. It yields the protein CASSLAPSKAYEQYV.

The table lists this clonotype with many counts. The CDR3 region has the DNA TGTGCCAGCAGTTTAGGGAATTCACCCCTCCACTTT. Encoded protein: CASSLGNSPLHF. The chain employs TRBV12-3 or TRBV12-4 and TRBJ1-6; D not resolved. V was trimmed by 1 base and J by 7 bases, leaving 2 bases between them. The length of the CDR3 is 12 residues.

This clonotype was seen many times. This CDR3 is CASSSRTGGRNEKLFF. CDR3 DNA sequence: TGTGCCAGCAGCTCCCGGACAGGGGGCCGAAATGAAAAACTGTTTTTT. The chain has TRBV11-2 and TRBJ1-4; 11 bases map to TRBD1. The V and J ends lost 4 bases and 5 bases, in that order; junction bases with no gene match: 6. Germline CDR1 SGHAT, CDR2 FQNNGV. The CDR3 has 16 amino acids.

This clonotype was picked up many times. The gene calls are TRBV3-1 and TRBJ2-1; D perhaps matches TRBD1 (6 bases). Germline values: CDR1 LGHDT, CDR2 YNNKEL (reference sequence). V was pared by 0 bases and J by 3 bases, with 12 bases between. The CDR3 has 16 amino acids. Here the CDR3 reads CASSQEILDSYNEQFF. Here the CDR3 DNA reads TGTGCCAGCAGCCAAGAAATCCTGGACAGCTACAATGAGCAGTTCTTC.

This clonotype was seen a handful of times. The chain joins TRBV20-1 to TRBJ2-1, with D unresolved. The CDR3 spans 12 residues. Germline loops: CDR1 DFQATT, CDR2 SNEGSKA (reference sequence). V lost 5 bases to trimming and J lost 2 bases, with 7 bases between them. CDR3 residues: CSAGKAYNEQFF. The DNA for the CDR3 is TGCAGTGCTGGGAAAGCCTACAATGAGCAGTTCTTC.

This clonotype was picked up a small number of times. The gene calls are TRBV10-3 and TRBJ2-3; no firm D call. Trimming removed 7 bases from V and 2 bases from J, with 10 bases in between. There are 13 residues in the CDR3. Germline V gives CDR1 ENHRY, CDR2 SYGVKD. The DNA of the CDR3 is TGTGCCATCACCGGGTCCTACACAGATACGCAGTATTTT. The encoded protein is CAITGSYTDTQYF.

V usage is TRBV7-3 and J usage is TRBJ2-5, with D perhaps TRBD2 (7 bases). There are 15 residues in the CDR3. The germline V and J ends were trimmed by 6 bases and 0 bases, with 14 bases remaining between them. Germline CDR1 and CDR2: SGHTA and FQGTGA. Here the CDR3 reads CASSMGGAYQETQYF. The CDR3 nucleotides are TGTGCCAGCAGTATGGGGGGGGCGTACCAAGAGACCCAGTACTTC.

Comments on this clonotype: This sequence may be a read error, since a much larger clone differs from it by one base. CDR3: CASSSGVITGELFF. The CDR3 DNA follows: TGTGCCAGCAGTTCGGGGGTCATCACCGGGGAGCTGTTTTTT. The chain recombines TRBV28 with TRBJ2-2; a weak D match, TRBD2 (6 bases). Germline values: CDR1 MDHEN, CDR2 SYDVKM. V dropped 4 bases and J dropped 4 bases, with 10 bases sitting between them. This CDR3 contains 14 residues.

The V and J genes are TRBV2 and TRBJ1-1, with a weak D call TRBD1 (6 bases). The germline V gene encodes CDR1 SNHLY and CDR2 FYNNEI. The CDR3 extends over 12 amino acids. Deletions cut 6 bases from V and 11 bases from J, with 16 bases between. Written as DNA, the CDR3 is TGTGCCAGCAGAGTTACAGGGCCTCGCGCTTTCTTT. It specifies CASRVTGPRAFF.

This clonotype was counted many times. V gene TRBV28 combines with J gene TRBJ2-7; D not certain. The germline V gene encodes CDR1 MDHEN and CDR2 SYDVKM. Trimming took off 6 bases at V and 2 bases at J, with 11 bases between the two ends. The CDR3 spans 13 residues. This CDR3 reads CASRNNEAYEQYF. Written as DNA, the CDR3 is TGTGCCAGCAGAAATAACGAAGCCTACGAGCAGTACTTC.

The chain has TRBV29-1 and TRBJ1-2; D possibly corresponds to TRBD1 (6 bases). The CDR3 runs 11 residues. Germline V CDR1 and CDR2: SQVTM, ANQGSEA. V lost 3 bases and J 6 bases, leaving 8 bases between the germline ends. In DNA form, the CDR3 reads TGCAGCGTTGAGAACAGGGATGGCTACACCTTC. Translating gives CSVENRDGYTF.

Only a few counts were recorded for this clonotype. This chain joins TRBV20-1 and TRBJ1-1; tentatively, D is TRBD1 (5 bases). The CDR3 runs 14 residues. Trimming took 1 base from V and 3 from J, leaving 12 bases between them. The germline V gene encodes CDR1 DFQATT and CDR2 SNEGSKA (reference sequence). CDR3 sequence (DNA): TGCAGTGCTAGAGTGGCAGGGCGGGACACTGAAGCTTTCTTT. This codes for CSARVAGRDTEAFF.

The table lists this clonotype with a few counts. DNA for the CDR3: TGTGCCAGCAGTTCTCCCATCGGGAGCTCGAACAATGAGCAGTTCTTC. Encoded protein: CASSSPIGSSNNEQFF. The gene calls are TRBV12-3 or TRBV12-4 and TRBJ2-1; a weak D match, TRBD2 (6 bases). V was shortened by 4 bases and J by 5 bases, with 18 bases between the two germline ends. The CDR3 extends over 16 amino acids.